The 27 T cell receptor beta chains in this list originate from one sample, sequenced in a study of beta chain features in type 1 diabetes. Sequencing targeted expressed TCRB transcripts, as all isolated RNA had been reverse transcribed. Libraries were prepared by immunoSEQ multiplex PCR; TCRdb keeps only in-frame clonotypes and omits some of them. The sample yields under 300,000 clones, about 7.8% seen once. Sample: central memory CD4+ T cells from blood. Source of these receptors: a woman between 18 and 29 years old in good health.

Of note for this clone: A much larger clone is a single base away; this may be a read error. CDR3 sequence (DNA): TGTGCCAGCAGGGGCTCTGGGGCCAACGTCCTGACTTTC. Translation: CASRGSGANVLTF. The rearrangement links TRBV27 to TRBJ2-6; D is unclear. Trimming removed 6 bases at V and 0 bases at J, with 3 bases between. Germline loops: CDR1 MNHEY, CDR2 SMNVEV (reference sequence). The CDR3 totals 13 residues. Complete variable domain (other parts from reference TRBV27 and TRBJ2-6): EAQVTQNPRYLITVTGKKLTVTCSQNMNHEYMSWYRQDPGLGLRQIYYSMNVEVTDKGDVPEGYKVSRKEKRNFPLILESPSPNQTSLYFCASRGSGANVLTFGAGSRLTVL.

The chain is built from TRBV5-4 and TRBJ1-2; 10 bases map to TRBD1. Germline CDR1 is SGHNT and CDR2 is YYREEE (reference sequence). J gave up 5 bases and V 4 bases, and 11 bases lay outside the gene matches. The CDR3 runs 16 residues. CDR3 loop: CASSQVPGTGVYGYTF. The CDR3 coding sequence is TGTGCCAGCAGCCAAGTCCCCGGGACAGGGGTATATGGCTACACCTTC.

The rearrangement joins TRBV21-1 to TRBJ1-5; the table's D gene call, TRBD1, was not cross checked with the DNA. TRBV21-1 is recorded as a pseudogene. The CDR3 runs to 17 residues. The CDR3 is CASSAPQGGDSNQPQHF. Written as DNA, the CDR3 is TGTGCCAGCAGCGCTCCACAGGGGGGCGATAGCAATCAGCCCCAGCATTTT.

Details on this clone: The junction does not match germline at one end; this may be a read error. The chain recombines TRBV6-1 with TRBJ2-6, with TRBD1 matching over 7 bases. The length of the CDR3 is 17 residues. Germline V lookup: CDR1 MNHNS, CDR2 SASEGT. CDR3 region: CAISAGTANAGANVLTF. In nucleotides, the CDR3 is TGTGCCATCAGTGCCGGGACAGCAAATGCCGGGGCCAACGTCCTGACTTTC.

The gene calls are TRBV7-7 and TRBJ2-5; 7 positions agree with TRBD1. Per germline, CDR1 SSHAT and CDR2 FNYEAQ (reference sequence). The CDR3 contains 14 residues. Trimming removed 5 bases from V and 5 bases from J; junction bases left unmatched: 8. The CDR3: CASSPRTGVETQYF. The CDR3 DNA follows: TGTGCCAGCAGCCCTAGAACAGGGGTGGAGACCCAGTACTTC.

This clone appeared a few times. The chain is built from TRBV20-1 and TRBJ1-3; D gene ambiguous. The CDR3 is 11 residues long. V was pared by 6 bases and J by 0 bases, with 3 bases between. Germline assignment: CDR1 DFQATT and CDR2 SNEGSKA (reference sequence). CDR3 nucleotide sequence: TGCAGTGCGGTCTCTGGAAACACCATATATTTT. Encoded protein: CSAVSGNTIYF.

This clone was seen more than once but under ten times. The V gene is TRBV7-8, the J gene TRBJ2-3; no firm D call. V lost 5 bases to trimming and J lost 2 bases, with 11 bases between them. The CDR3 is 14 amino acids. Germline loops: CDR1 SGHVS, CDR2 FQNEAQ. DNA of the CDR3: TGTGCCAGCAGCCCGATCCGGTCCACAGATACGCAGTATTTT. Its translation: CASSPIRSTDTQYF.

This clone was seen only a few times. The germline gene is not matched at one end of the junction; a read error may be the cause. CDR3 residues: CASSLAGGTSQLF. The CDR3 bases are TGTGCCAGCAGCTTGGCCGGTGGGACCTCCCAGCTCTTC. This rearrangement joins TRBV5-4 to TRBJ2-1; possibly TRBD1 or TRBD2 for D (5 bases each). CDR1 SGHNT and CDR2 YYREEE come from the germline V gene (reference sequence). The CDR3 runs to 13 residues.

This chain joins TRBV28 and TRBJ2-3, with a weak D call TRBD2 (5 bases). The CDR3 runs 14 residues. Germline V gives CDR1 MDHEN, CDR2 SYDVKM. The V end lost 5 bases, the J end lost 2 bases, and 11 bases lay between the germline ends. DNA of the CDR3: TGTGCCAGCAGTCTCCGGGATTACACAGATACGCAGTATTTT. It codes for CASSLRDYTDTQYF.

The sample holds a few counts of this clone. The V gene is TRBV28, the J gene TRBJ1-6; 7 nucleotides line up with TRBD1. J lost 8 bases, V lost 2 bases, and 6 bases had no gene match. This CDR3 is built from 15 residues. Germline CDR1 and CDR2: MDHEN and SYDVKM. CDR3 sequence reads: CASSLPGQVDSPLHF. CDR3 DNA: TGTGCCAGCAGTTTACCTGGACAGGTGGATTCACCCCTCCACTTT.

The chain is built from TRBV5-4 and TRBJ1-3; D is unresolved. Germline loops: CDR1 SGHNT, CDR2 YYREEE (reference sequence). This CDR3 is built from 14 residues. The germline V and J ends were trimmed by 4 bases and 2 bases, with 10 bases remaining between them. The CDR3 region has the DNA TGTGCCAGCAGCGAGGGTGGACCTGGAAACACCATATATTTT. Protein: CASSEGGPGNTIYF.

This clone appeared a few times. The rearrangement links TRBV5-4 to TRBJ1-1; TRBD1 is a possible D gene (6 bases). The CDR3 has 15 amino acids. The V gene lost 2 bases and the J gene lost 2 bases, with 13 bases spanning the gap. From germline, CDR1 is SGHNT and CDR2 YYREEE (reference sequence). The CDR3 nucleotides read TGTGCCAGCAGCTTACAACAGGGACAAAACACTGAAGCTTTCTTT. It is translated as CASSLQQGQNTEAFF.

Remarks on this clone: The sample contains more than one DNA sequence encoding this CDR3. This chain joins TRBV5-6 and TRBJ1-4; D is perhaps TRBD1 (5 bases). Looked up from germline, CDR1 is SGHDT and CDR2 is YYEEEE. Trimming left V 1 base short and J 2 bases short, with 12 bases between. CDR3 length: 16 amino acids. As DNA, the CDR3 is TGTGCCAGCAGCTTGACAGGTCTGGGGACTAATGAAAAACTGTTTTTT. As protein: CASSLTGLGTNEKLFF.

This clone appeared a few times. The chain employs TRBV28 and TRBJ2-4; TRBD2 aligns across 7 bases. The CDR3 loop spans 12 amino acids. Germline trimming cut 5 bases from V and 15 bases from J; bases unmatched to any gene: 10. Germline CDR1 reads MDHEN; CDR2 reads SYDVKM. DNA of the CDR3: TGTGCCAGCAGTCCCCCGGGGAGGGAAAGGTACTTC. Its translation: CASSPPGRERYF.

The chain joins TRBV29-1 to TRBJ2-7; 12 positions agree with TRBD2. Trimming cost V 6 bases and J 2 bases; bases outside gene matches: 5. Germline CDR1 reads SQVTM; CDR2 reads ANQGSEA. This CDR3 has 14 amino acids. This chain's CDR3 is CSVVLAGGPYEQYF. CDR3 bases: TGCAGCGTAGTACTAGCGGGAGGCCCCTACGAGCAGTACTTC.

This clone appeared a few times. The CDR3 is CASSETSRQGLDQPQHF. The CDR3 coding sequence is TGTGCCAGCAGTGAAACTTCGCGACAGGGCTTGGATCAGCCCCAGCATTTT. The chain has TRBV2 and TRBJ1-5, with TRBD1 identical over 7 bases. This CDR3 contains 17 residues. V gave up 2 bases and J gave up 5 bases; unmatched junction bases: 12. Germline V gives CDR1 SNHLY, CDR2 FYNNEI.

CDR3 protein: CASSRTGSNQPQHF. CDR3 in DNA: TGTGCCAGCAGCCGGACAGGGTCCAATCAGCCCCAGCATTTT. The V call is TRBV6-6, the J call TRBJ1-5; 8 bases are a match to TRBD1. Germline values: CDR1 MNHNY, CDR2 SVGAGI (reference sequence). The CDR3 is 14 residues long. Trimming at V came to 6 bases and at J to 3 bases, leaving 4 bases not matched to a gene.

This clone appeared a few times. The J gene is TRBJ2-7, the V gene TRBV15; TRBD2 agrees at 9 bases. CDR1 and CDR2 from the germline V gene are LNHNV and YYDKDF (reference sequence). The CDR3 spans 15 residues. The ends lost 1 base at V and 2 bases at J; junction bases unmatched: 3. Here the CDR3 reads CATSRGTSEAYEQYF. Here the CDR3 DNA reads TGTGCCACCAGCAGAGGGACTAGCGAAGCCTACGAGCAGTACTTC.

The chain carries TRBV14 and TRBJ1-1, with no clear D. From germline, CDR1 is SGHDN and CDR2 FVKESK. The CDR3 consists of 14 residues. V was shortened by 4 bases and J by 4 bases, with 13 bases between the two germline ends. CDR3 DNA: TGTGCCAGCAGCCGGGGTCGTGGGTCCACTGAAGCTTTCTTT. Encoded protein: CASSRGRGSTEAFF.

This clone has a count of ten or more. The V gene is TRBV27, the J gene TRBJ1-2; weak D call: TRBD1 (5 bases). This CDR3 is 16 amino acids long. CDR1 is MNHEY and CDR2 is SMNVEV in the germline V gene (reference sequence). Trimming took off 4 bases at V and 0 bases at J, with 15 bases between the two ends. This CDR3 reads CASSSLGTGANYGYTF. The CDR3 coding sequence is TGTGCCAGCAGTTCCCTGGGGACGGGAGCTAACTATGGCTACACCTTC.

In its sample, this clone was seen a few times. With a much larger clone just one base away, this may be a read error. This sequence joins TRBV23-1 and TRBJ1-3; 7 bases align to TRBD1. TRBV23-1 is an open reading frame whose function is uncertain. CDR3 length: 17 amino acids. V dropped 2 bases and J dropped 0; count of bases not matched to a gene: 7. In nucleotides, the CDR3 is TGCGCCAGCAGTCAAGCCGGGACAGCGGGCTCTGGAAACACCATATATTTT. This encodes CASSQAGTAGSGNTIYF.

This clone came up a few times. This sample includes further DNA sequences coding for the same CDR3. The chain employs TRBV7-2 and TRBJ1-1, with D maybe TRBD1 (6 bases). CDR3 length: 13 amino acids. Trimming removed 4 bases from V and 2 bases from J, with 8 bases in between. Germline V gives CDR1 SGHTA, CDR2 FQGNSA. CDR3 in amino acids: CASSSQGNTEAFF. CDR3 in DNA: TGTGCCAGCAGCTCACAGGGAAACACTGAAGCTTTCTTT. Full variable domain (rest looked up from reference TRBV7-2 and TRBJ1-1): GAGVSQSPSNKVTEKGKDVELRCDPISGHTALYWYRQSLGQGLEFLIYFQGNSAPDKSGLPSDRFSAERTGGSVSTLTIQRTQQEDSAVYLCASSSQGNTEAFFGQGTRLTVV.

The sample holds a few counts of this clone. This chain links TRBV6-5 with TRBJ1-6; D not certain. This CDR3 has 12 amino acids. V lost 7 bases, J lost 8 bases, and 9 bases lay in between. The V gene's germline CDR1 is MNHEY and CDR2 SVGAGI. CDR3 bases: TGTGCCAGCACCACCGGAGATTCACCCCTCCACTTT. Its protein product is CASTTGDSPLHF.

The CDR3 DNA sequence: TGTGCCAGCAGCTTACTGGGGCAGGGAGATGGTGGCTACACCTTC. Protein product: CASSLLGQGDGGYTF. The chain combines TRBV7-8 with TRBJ1-2; perhaps TRBD1 as D (5 bases). The CDR3 runs to 15 residues. Trimming removed 2 bases from V and 7 bases from J, with 17 bases in between. Germline values: CDR1 SGHVS, CDR2 FQNEAQ.

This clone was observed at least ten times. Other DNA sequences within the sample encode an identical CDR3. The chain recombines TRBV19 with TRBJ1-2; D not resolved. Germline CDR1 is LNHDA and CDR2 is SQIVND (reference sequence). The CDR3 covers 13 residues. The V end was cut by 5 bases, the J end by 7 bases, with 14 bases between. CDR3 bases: TGTGCCAGTAGTCCGAGGGATAGGGCTGGCTACACCTTC. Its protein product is CASSPRDRAGYTF.

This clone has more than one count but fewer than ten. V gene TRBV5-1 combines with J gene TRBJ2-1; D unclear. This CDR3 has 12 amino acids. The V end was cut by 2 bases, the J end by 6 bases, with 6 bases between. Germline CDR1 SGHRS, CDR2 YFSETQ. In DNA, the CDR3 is TGCGCCAGCAGCTTACTCCTCAATGAGCAGTTCTTC. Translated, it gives CASSLLLNEQFF.

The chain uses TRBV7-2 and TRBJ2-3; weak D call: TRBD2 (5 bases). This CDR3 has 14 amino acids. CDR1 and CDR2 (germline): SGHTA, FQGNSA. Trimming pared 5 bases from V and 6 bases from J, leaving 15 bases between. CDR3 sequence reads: CASSPRTGGDTQYF. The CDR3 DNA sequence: TGTGCCAGCAGCCCCCGGACCGGCGGGGATACGCAGTATTTT.